The sequence of this T cell receptor beta chain was determined in a study of blood T cell repertoires in COVID-19. In the study overall: Samples came from the United States, Italy and Spain, spanning acute and convalescent COVID-19. PBMCs, B-cell-depleted T cells, or T cells were the source of the cDNA or gDNA that made up the material.

The CDR3 totals 16 residues. Per germline, CDR1 SGHVS and CDR2 FNYEAQ. The J segment lost 1 base and the V segment lost 1 base, leaving 4 bases of the junction unmatched. Source study methods: By means of reference gene primer amplification, nucleated cell counts were estimated. The data were produced by immunoSEQ multiplex PCR, yet TCRdb's version contains in-frame clones alone and is incomplete. That table is the source of V, J and clone size, and D and trimming were worked out from the DNA. The sample holds about 43,000 clones, over 70% seen once. The receptor was isolated from a human donor in a cohort sampled during active COVID-19. The V call is TRBV7-6, the J call TRBJ2-3; 8 bases map to TRBD1. Sequenced input: peripheral blood. The CDR3 sequence: CASSLVAGGGTDTQYF. Written as DNA, the CDR3 is TGTGCCAGCAGCTTAGTTGCAGGGGGCGGCACAGATACGCAGTATTTT.